This T cell receptor (beta chain) was identified during a study of T cells expressing NK-cell markers. Points from the study as a whole: Where a handful of donors were concerned, these clonotypes also led the CD3+CD56-NKG2C+ fraction. In about 6 donors, dominant NKG2C+ clonotypes were roughly 1.0-7.0% of CD8+ T cells.

Regarding this clonotype: Its antigen is as yet unknown.

TCRdb reanalyzed the 5' RACE reads and collapses them to one entry per CDR3 protein, without DNA. Here the sample table reports about 370,000 distinct CDR3 sequences. The CDR3 sequence is 15 residues long. The germline CDR1 and CDR2 sequences are SGHRS and YFSETQ. The J gene is TRBJ2-5, the V gene TRBV5-1; the TCRdb D gene call, TRBD1, has no DNA to confirm it. The TCR sequence derives from a woman aged 45-65 years in good health. Sequenced sample: blood T cells: a sorted CD56 or NKG2C T cell subset, CD4+ or CD8+ T cells, or bulk PBMC T cells (not recorded which). The chain's CDR3 is CASSSQTEYQETQYF.